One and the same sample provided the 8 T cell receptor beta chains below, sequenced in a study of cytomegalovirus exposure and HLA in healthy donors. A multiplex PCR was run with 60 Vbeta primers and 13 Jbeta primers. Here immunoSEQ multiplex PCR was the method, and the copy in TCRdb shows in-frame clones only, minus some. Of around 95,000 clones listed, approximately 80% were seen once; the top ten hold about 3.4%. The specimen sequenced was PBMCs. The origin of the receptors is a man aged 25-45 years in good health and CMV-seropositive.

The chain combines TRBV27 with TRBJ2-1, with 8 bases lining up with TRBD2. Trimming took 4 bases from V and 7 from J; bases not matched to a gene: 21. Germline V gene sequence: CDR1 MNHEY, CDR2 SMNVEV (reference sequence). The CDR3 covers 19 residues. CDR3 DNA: TGTGCCAGCAGTTCCCCTTTAAGGCTTTCGGCGGGAGGATTGAATGAGCAGTTCTTC. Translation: CASSSPLRLSAGGLNEQFF.

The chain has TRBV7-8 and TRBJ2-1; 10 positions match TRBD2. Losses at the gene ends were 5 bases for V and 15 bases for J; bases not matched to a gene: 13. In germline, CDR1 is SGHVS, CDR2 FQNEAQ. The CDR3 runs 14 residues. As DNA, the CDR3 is TGTGCCAGCAGCCTCGTTGGGCTAGCGGGAGCGCGGTTCTTC. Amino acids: CASSLVGLAGARFF.

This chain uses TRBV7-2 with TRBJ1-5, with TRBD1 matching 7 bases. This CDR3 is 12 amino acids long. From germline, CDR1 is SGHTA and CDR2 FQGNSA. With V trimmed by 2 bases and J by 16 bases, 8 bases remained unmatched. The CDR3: CASSLFQGVEHF. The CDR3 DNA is TGTGCCAGCAGCTTATTTCAGGGGGTGGAACATTTT.

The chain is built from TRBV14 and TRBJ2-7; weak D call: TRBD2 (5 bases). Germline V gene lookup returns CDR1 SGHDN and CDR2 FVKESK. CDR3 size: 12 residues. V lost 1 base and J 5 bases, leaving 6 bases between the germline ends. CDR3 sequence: CASSQASHEQYF. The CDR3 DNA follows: TGTGCCAGCAGCCAAGCTAGCCACGAGCAGTACTTC.

The CDR3 here is CASGLTDLNEQFF. The CDR3 DNA follows: TGTGCTAGTGGTCTGACAGATTTGAATGAGCAGTTCTTC. The genes are TRBV12-5 and TRBJ2-1, with a tentative D call TRBD1 (5 bases). This CDR3 has 13 amino acids. Deletions cut 5 bases from V and 7 bases from J, with 12 bases between. CDR1 is LGHNT and CDR2 is FRNRAP in the germline V gene.

CDR3 residues: CASSPAGGPHYGYTF. The CDR3 nucleotides are TGCGCCAGCAGCCCGGCAGGGGGCCCACACTATGGCTACACCTTC. The chain links TRBV5-1 to TRBJ1-2; 8 bases fit TRBD1. CDR1 and CDR2 from the germline V gene are SGHRS and YFSETQ. The CDR3 has 15 amino acids. The V gene end was trimmed by 4 bases and the J gene end by 3 bases; junction bases not matched to a gene: 8.

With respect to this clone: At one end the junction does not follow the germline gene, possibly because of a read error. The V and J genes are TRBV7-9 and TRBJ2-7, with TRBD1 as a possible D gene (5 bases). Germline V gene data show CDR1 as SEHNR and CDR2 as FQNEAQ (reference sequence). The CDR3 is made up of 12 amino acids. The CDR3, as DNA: TGTTCCAGCAGCTTAAGGGGTTACGAGCAGTACTTC. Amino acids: CSSSLRGYEQYF.

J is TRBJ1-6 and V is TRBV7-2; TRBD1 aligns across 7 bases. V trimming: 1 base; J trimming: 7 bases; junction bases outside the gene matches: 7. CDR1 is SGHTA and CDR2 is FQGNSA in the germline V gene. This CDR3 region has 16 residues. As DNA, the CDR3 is TGTGCCAGCAGCTTAGGGGAGACAGGGAGGAATTCACCCCTCCACTTT. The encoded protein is CASSLGETGRNSPLHF.